The sequence of this T cell receptor beta chain was determined in a study of lymphopenia after photon versus proton radiotherapy (dated by TCRdb to about 2019). Context from the whole study: The study compared the immunological effects of photon versus proton radiation therapy in patients with gastrointestinal tumors who developed high-grade lymphopenia. The cohort included over 15 patients with gastrointestinal tumors who developed lymphopenia after receiving either photon or proton therapy. The study aimed to characterize how the two radiation modalities differ in their impact on the immune system. General study outcomes and caveats: Across the cohort, among patients who died, a greater drop in TCR diversity after the nadir was inversely correlated with overall survival time. After the lymphocyte count nadir, photon-treated repertoires showed oligoclonal expansion, especially of CD8+ Temra cells, which drove the drop in diversity. Proton-treated patients stayed relatively stable during treatment, while photon-treated patients lost naive T cells and TCR diversity and gained effector/memory populations. The authors looked at the survival association only in patients who died, and they framed better survival with proton therapy as a possibility rather than a demonstrated result.

The protocol used for the library was the immunoSEQ multiplex PCR assay. T cell repertoires were profiled by deep sequencing of rearranged TCR beta loci, alongside multiparametric flow cytometry. TCRdb re-hosts the immuneACCESS table, in-frame sequences only. Its copies lack some clones; in the studies checked, an unresolved V gene accounts for under half of them, and the cause for the rest is not known. Here the sample has 37,000 or so clones; around 84% occur a single time. About 9.4% of the sample lies in the top ten. The V end loses 2 bases and the J end loses 5 bases, and a stretch of 10 bases separates them. CDR1 SGHRS and CDR2 YFSETQ were looked up in the germline V gene. Counted from cysteine to phenylalanine, this CDR3 has 13 amino acids. Of all the DNA, just the CDR3 is kept, 39 bases in frame from base 1. As concerns this clone: Its antigen has not been determined. No much larger clone exists at a distance of one base, and base qualities are not known. Other DNA variants within this sample encode the same CDR3.

The sequencing used peripheral blood, collected from a patient treated with proton-based radiotherapy. The chain joins TRBV5-1 to TRBJ1-1; 5 matching bases give a weak D call of TRBD1. The origin of this receptor is an older woman with pancreatic cancer. Some clones in this sample may be carry-over from other donors' samples. The CDR3 is CASSLRGGTEAFF. The DNA sequence is as follows: TGCGCCAGCAGCTTAAGGGGAGGGACTGAAGCTTTCTTT.